The present T cell receptor beta chain was sequenced within a study of shared clonotypes between healthy human individuals. The study, taken as a whole, reports: Against clonotypes common to all four donors, non-shared ones had lower generation probabilities.

Profiled with immunoSEQ multiplex PCR; TCRdb holds only in-frame clones, not every one. The data show approximately 2.5 million clones, under 95% seen once. A single count supports this clone. The antigen remains unidentified. The same CDR3 also results from other DNA sequences found in this sample. After removal of 3 bases from V and 4 bases from J, the junction contained 4 bases not matched to a gene. The germline V gene encodes CDR1 KGHSH and CDR2 LQKENI. The CDR3 runs 15 residues. The clonotype was recovered from a young man in good health. Some clones in this sample may be carry-over from other donors' samples. The specimen sequenced was naive CD4+ T cells from PBMCs. Subset noted: CD45RA+ positively selected. The chain carries TRBV18 and TRBJ2-7; 12 bases match TRBD1. Here the CDR3 DNA reads TGTGCCAGCTCACCGGGACAGGGGGCGATTTACGAGCAGTACTTC. It codes for CASSPGQGAIYEQYF.